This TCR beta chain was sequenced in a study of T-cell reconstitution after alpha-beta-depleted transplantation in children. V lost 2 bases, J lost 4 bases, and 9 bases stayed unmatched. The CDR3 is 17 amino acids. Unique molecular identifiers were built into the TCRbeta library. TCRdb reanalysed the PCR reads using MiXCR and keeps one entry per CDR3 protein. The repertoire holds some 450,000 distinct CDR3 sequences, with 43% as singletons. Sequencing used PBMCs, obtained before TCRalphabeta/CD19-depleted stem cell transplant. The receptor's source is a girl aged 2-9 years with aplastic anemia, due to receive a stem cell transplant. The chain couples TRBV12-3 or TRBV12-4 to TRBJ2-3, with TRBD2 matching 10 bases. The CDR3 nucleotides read TGTGCCAGCAGTTTAATCCTAGCGGGAGCGGGGGCAGATACGCAGTATTTT. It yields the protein CASSLILAGAGADTQYF.